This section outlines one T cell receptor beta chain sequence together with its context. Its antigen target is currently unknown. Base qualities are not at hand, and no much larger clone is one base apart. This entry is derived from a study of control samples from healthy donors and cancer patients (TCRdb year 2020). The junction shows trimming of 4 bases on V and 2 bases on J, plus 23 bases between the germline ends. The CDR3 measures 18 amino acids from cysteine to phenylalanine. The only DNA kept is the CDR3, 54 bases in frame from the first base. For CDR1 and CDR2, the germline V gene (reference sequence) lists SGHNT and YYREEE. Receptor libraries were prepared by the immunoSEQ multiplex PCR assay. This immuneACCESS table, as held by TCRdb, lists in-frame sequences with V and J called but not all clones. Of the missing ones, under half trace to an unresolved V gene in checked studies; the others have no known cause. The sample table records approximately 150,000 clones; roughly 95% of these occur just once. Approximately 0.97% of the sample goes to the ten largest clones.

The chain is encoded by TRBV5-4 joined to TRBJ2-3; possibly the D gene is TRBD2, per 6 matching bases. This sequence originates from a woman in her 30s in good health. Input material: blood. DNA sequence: TGTGCCAGCAGCCGTCCGAATCAAATTGGGCGGGACACAGATACGCAGTATTTT. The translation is CASSRPNQIGRDTDTQYF.